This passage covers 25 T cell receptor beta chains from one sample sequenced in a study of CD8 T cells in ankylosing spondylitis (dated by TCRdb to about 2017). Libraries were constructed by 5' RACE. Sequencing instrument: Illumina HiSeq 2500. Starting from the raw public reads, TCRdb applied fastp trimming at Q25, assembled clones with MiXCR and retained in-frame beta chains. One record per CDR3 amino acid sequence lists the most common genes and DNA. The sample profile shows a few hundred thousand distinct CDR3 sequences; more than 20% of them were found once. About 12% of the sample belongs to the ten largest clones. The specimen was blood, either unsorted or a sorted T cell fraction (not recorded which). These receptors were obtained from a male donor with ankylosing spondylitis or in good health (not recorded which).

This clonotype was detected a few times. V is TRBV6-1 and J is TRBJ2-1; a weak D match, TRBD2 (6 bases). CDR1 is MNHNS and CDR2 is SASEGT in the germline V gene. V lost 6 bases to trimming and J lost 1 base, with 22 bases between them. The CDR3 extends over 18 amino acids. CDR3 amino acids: CASSQVPTAEGSYNEQFF. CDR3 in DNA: TGTGCCAGCAGCCAAGTCCCCACGGCGGAGGGTTCCTACAATGAGCAGTTCTTC.

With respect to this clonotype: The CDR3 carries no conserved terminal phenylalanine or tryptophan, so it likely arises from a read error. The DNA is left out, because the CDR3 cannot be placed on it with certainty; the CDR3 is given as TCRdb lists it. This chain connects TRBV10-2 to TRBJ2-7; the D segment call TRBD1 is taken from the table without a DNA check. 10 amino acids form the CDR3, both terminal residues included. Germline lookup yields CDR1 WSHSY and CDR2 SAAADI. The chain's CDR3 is CARAPGALNS.

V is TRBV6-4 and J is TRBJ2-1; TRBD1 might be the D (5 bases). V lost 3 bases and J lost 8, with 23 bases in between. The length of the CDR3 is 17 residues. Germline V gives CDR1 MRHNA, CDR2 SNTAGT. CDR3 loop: CASSEIPARGRGHEQFF. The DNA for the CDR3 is TGTGCCAGCAGTGAGATCCCCGCTAGGGGAAGGGGTCATGAGCAGTTCTTC.

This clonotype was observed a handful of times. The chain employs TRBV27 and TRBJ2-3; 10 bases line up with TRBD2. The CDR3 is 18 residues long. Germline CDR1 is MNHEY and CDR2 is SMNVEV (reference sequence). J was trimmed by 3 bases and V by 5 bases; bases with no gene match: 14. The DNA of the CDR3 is TGTGCCAGCAGTCAGCAGGGGAGCGGGGGGGCATTAACAGATACGCAGTATTTT. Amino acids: CASSQQGSGGALTDTQYF.

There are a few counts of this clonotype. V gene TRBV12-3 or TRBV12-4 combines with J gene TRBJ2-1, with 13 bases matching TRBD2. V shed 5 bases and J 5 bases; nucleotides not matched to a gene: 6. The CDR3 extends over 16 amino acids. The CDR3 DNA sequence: TGTGCCAGCAGTCCAAGACTAGCGGGGGGCCACAATGAGCAGTTCTTC. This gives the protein CASSPRLAGGHNEQFF.

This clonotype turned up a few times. CDR3: CASSPTVGGGEQFF. The CDR3 coding sequence is TGTGCCAGCAGCCCGACAGTCGGGGGAGGTGAGCAGTTCTTC. V and J are TRBV12-3 or TRBV12-4 and TRBJ2-1, with a possible D match to TRBD2 (6 bases). The CDR3 is 14 residues long. V dropped 6 bases and J dropped 9 bases, with 18 bases sitting between them.

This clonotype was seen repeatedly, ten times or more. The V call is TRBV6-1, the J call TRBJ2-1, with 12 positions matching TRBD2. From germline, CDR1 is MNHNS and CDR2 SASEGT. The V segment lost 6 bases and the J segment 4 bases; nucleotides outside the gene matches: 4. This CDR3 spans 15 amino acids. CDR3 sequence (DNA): TGTGCCAGCAGGCCCCTAGCGGGGGGGTACAATGAGCAGTTCTTC. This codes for CASRPLAGGYNEQFF.

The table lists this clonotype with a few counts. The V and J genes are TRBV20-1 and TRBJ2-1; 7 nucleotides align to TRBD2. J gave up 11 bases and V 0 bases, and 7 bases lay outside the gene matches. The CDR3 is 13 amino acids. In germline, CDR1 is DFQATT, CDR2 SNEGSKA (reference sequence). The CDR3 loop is CSARDRGEGQQFF. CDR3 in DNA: TGCAGTGCTAGAGATCGGGGGGAGGGTCAGCAGTTCTTC.

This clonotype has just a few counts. CDR3: CASSLSGAGGNTIYF. CDR3 nucleotides: TGTGCCAGCAGTTTATCGGGGGCGGGAGGAAACACCATATATTTT. V usage is TRBV27 and J usage is TRBJ1-3; tentatively, D is TRBD1 (6 bases). Deletions cut 0 bases from V and 4 bases from J, with 10 bases between. Germline values: CDR1 MNHEY, CDR2 SMNVEV (reference sequence). The CDR3 extends over 15 amino acids.

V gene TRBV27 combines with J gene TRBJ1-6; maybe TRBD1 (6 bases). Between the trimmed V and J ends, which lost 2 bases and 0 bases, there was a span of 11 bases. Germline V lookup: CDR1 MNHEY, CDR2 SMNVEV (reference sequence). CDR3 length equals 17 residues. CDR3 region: CASSLGGSHSYNSPLHF. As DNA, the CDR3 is TGTGCCAGCAGTTTAGGGGGCAGCCACTCCTATAATTCACCCCTCCACTTT.

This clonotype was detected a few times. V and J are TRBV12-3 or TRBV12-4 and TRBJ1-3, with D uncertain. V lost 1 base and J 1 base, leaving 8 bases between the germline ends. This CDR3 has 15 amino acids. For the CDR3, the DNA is TGTGCCAGCAGTTTAGTATTGGATTCTGGAAACACCATATATTTT. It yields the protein CASSLVLDSGNTIYF.

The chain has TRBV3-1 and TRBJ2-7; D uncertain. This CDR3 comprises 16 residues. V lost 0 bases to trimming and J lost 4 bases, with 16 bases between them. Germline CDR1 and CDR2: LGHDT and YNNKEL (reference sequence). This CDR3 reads CASSQEAGPYPYEQYF. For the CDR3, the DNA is TGTGCCAGCAGCCAAGAGGCTGGGCCGTATCCTTACGAGCAGTACTTC.

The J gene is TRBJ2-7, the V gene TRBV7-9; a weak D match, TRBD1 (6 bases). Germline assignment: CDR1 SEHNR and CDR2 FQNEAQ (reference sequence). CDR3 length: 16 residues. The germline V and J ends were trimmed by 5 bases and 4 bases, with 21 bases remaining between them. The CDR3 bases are TGTGCCAGCAGCGCAGGGGAACAGGGCAGTCGGTACGAGCAGTACTTC. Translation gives CASSAGEQGSRYEQYF.

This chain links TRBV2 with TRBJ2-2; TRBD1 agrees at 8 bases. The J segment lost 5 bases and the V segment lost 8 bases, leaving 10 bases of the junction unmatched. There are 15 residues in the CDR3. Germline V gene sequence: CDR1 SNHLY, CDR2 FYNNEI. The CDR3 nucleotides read TGTGCCAGCCGATACCAGGGGGCAGAAACCGGGGAGCTGTTTTTT. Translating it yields CASRYQGAETGELFF.

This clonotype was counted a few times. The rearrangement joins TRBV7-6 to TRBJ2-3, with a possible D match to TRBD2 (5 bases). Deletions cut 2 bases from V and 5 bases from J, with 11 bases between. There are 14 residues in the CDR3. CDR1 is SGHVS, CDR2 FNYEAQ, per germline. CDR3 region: CASSLRGGLDTQYF. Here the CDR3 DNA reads TGTGCCAGCAGCTTACGAGGCGGGTTAGATACGCAGTATTTT. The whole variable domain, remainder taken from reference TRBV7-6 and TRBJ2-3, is GAGVSQSPRYKVTKRGQDVALRCDPISGHVSLYWYRQALGQGPEFLTYFNYEAQQDKSGLPNDRFSAERPEGSISTLTIQRTEQRDSAMYRCASSLRGGLDTQYFGPGTRLTVL.

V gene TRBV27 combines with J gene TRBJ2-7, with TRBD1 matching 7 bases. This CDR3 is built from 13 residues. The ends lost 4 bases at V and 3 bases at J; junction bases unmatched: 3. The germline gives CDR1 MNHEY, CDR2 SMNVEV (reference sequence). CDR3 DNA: TGTGCCAGCAGTTCCGACAGGGACTACGAGCAGTACTTC. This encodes CASSSDRDYEQYF.

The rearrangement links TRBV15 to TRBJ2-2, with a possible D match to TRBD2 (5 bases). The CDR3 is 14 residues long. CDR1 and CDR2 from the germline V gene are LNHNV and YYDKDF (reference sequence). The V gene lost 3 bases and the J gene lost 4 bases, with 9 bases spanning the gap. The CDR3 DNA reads TGTGCCACCAGCAGGGACTCTGGCACCGGGGAGCTGTTTTTT. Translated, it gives CATSRDSGTGELFF.

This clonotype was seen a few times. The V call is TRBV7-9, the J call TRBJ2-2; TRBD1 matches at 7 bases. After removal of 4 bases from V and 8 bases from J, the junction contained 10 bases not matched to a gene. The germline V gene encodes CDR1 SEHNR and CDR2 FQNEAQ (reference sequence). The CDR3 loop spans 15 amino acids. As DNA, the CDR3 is TGTGCCAGCAGCTACCACCCGGGACAGAGTGGGGAGCTGTTTTTT. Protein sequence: CASSYHPGQSGELFF.

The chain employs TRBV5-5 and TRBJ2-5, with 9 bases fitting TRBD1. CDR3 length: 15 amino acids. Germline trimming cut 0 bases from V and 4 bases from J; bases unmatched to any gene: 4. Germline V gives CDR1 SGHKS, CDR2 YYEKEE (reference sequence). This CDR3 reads CASSLVRDRAETQYF. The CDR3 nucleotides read TGTGCCAGCAGCTTGGTACGGGACAGGGCAGAGACCCAGTACTTC.

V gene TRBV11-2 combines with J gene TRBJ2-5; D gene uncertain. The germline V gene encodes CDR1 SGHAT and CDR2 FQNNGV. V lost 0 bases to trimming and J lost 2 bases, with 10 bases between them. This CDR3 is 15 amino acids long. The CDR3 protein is CASSLDFGRQETQYF. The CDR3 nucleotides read TGTGCCAGCAGCTTAGATTTCGGTCGACAAGAGACCCAGTACTTC. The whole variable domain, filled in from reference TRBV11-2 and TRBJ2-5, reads EAGVAQSPRYKIIEKRQSVAFWCNPISGHATLYWYQQILGQGPKLLIQFQNNGVVDDSQLPKDRFSAERLKGVDSTLKIQPAKLEDSAVYLCASSLDFGRQETQYFGPGTRLLVL.

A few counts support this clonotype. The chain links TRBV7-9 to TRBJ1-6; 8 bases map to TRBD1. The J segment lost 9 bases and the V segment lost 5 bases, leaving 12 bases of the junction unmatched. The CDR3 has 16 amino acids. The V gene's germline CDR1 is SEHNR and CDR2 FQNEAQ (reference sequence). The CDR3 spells CASSPRRTGMGSPLHF. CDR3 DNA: TGTGCCAGCAGCCCCCGCCGGACAGGGATGGGTTCACCCCTCCACTTT.

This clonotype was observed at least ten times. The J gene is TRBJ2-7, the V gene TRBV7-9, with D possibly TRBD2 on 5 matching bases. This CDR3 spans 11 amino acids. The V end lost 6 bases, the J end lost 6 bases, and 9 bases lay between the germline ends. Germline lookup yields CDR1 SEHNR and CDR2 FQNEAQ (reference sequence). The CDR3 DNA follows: TGTGCCAGCAGTTCAGGAGGCGAGCAGTACTTC. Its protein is CASSSGGEQYF.

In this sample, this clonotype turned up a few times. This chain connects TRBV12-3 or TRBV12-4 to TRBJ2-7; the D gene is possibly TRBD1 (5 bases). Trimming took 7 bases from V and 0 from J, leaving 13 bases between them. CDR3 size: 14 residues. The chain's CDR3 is CASKQTASSYEQYF. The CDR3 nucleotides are TGTGCCAGCAAACAGACAGCTAGCTCCTACGAGCAGTACTTC.

The CDR3 bases are TGTGCCAGCTCACCACCCCGCGTCGGGACAGGCTATGACACAGATACGCAGTATTTT. It yields the protein CASSPPRVGTGYDTDTQYF. The chain couples TRBV18 to TRBJ2-3, with 8 bases identical to TRBD1. CDR1 and CDR2 (germline): KGHSH, LQKENI. After removal of 0 bases from V and 2 bases from J, the junction contained 13 bases not matched to a gene. The CDR3 is 19 residues long.

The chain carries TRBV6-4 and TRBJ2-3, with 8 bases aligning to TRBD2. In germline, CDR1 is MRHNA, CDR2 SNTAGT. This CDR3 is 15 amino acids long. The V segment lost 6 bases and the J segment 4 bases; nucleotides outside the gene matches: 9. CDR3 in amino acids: CASSRDPGGADTQYF. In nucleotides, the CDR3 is TGTGCCAGCAGCCGGGACCCCGGGGGGGCAGATACGCAGTATTTT.